One and the same sample provided the 13 T cell receptor beta chains below, sequenced in a study of tumor-infiltrating lymphocytes in primary liver carcinoma (dated by TCRdb to about 2017). Sequencing took place on an Illumina HiSeq 2500. Using a constant-region primer and ProtoScript II reverse transcriptase, TCRbeta-specific cDNA was reverse-transcribed from 450 to 650 ng total RNA. TCRbeta libraries were built with three nested multiplex PCR rounds, a slightly modified ARM-PCR procedure. The first two PCR rounds used multiplex TRBV1-TRBV30 forward primers with a Cbeta reverse primer, each for about 9 cycles. The public reads were quality trimmed at Q25 with fastp and then assembled into clones with MiXCR by TCRdb, keeping productive beta chains. Rows with one shared CDR3 protein collapse into an entry with the most common genes and DNA. Counted in this sample were roughly 120,000 distinct CDR3 sequences; 50% to 80% of them appeared once. The top ten constitute around 8.2% of the sample.

Total RNA and DNA were co-extracted from about 20-30 mg of bulk tissue with the AllPrep DNA/RNA mini kit, without cell sorting. Sequenced input: liver tumor tissue from sampling region 3. This specimen's cell subset or site label, per the study, means: tumor region T3, left-lateral pole. Receptors originate from a woman aged 55-75 years with primary liver carcinoma and hepatitis B virus infection.

This clonotype was seen only a few times. The chain recombines TRBV6-1 with TRBJ2-5; D uncertain. The V end was cut by 0 bases, the J end by 4 bases, with 9 bases between. This CDR3 is built from 14 residues. CDR1 and CDR2 (germline): MNHNS, SASEGT. The CDR3 protein is CASSEAGNGETQYF. The CDR3 nucleotides are TGTGCCAGCAGTGAAGCTGGGAACGGAGAGACCCAGTACTTC.

This clonotype was recorded a few times. Being one base from a much bigger clone, this may be a read error. The CDR3 sequence is CASSLVRIGGNTIYF. The CDR3 coding sequence is TGTGCCAGCAGCTTGGTGAGGATAGGTGGAAACACCATATATTTT. The chain couples TRBV5-6 to TRBJ1-3; no clear D gene. Germline assignment: CDR1 SGHDT and CDR2 YYEEEE. V lost 0 bases to trimming and J lost 3 bases, with 10 bases between them. The CDR3 has 15 amino acids.

A word on this clonotype: An end of the junction differs from the germline gene, which may be a read error. The CDR3 DNA reads as TGTGCGAGCAGCTCAAGAGCGGGAGGGCTCGGGGAGACCCAGTACTTC. Encoded protein: CASSSRAGGLGETQYF. V gene TRBV11-2 combines with J gene TRBJ2-5; 10 nucleotides align to TRBD2. The CDR3 spans 16 residues. Germline V gene data show CDR1 as SGHAT and CDR2 as FQNNGV.

This clonotype appeared a single time. A much larger clone lies one base from this, so it may be a read error. This chain joins TRBV5-1 and TRBJ2-4; D remains unclear. The V gene's germline CDR1 is SGHRS and CDR2 YFSETQ. This CDR3 has 17 amino acids. Trimming stripped 6 bases from V and 1 base from J, with 20 bases between. CDR3 loop: CASNLSTSDAAKNIQYF. DNA of the CDR3: TGCGCCAGCAACTTATCTACAAGTGATGCGGCCAAAAACATTCAGTACTTC.

This chain uses TRBV20-1 with TRBJ2-3, with 8 bases aligning to TRBD1. CDR3 length equals 11 residues. Trimming cost V 1 base and J 13 bases; bases outside gene matches: 4. Germline V lookup: CDR1 DFQATT, CDR2 SNEGSKA (reference sequence). The CDR3 coding sequence is TGCAGTGCTAGAGTCGGGACAGGAGAGTATTTT. Translating it yields CSARVGTGEYF.

The chain recombines TRBV6-2 or TRBV6-3 with TRBJ2-1, with 7 bases lining up with TRBD1. This CDR3 is built from 15 residues. J lost 4 bases, V lost 6 bases, and 9 bases had no gene match. Germline V lookup: CDR1 MNHEY, CDR2 SVGEGT. This CDR3 is CASRVTGVRYNEQFF. The CDR3 DNA reads TGTGCCAGCAGGGTCACAGGGGTGCGGTACAATGAGCAGTTCTTC.

This clonotype was seen a handful of times. The V gene is TRBV10-3, the J gene TRBJ2-7; TRBD1 matches 8 bases. Germline-derived CDR1 and CDR2 are ENHRY and SYGVKD. After removal of 7 bases from V and 7 bases from J, the junction contained 9 bases not matched to a gene. This CDR3 is 13 amino acids long. The CDR3 sequence is CAIKSGTGREQYF. The CDR3 bases are TGTGCCATCAAGTCCGGGACAGGTCGAGAGCAGTACTTC.

This clonotype has only one observation. One end of the junction varies from germline; a read error may be responsible. V and J are TRBV5-6 and TRBJ2-1, with D uncertain. The CDR3 covers 15 residues. Germline V gene lookup returns CDR1 SGHDT and CDR2 YYEEEE. CDR3 DNA: TGTGCCAGCGGCTTAGGGCTACACCGTGGGGATGAGCAGTTCTTC. Protein product: CASGLGLHRGDEQFF. Full variable domain (missing parts from reference TRBV5-6 and TRBJ2-1): DAGVTQSPTHLIKTRGQQVTLRCSPKSGHDTVSWYQQALGQGPQFIFQYYEEEERQRGNFPDRFSGHQFPNYSSELNVNALLLGDSALYLCASGLGLHRGDEQFFGPGTRLTVL.

This clonotype was seen a few times. This sequence may be a read error, since a much larger clone differs from it by one base. The chain has TRBV6-1 and TRBJ2-2; 8 nucleotides match TRBD1. The CDR3 has 16 residues. The germline gives CDR1 MNHNS, CDR2 SASEGT. The CDR3 region has the DNA TGTGCCAGCAGTTGGATGAACAGGGGGAAAGCCGGGGGGCTGTTTTTT. It yields the protein CASSWMNRGKAGGLFF.

This chain connects TRBV11-2 to TRBJ1-4; D is unresolved. The V end lost 10 bases, the J end lost 4 bases, and 16 bases lay between the germline ends. The germline CDR1 and CDR2 sequences are SGHAT and FQNNGV. The length of the CDR3 is 14 residues. The chain's CDR3 is CANGPGRGNEKLFF. CDR3 bases: TGTGCCAACGGCCCCGGGCGGGGTAATGAAAAACTGTTTTTT. The variable domain in full, completed from reference TRBV11-2 and TRBJ1-4, reads EAGVAQSPRYKIIEKRQSVAFWCNPISGHATLYWYQQILGQGPKLLIQFQNNGVVDDSQLPKDRFSAERLKGVDSTLKIQPAKLEDSAVYLCANGPGRGNEKLFFGSGTQLSVL.

This clonotype came up a few times. The rearrangement joins TRBV28 to TRBJ2-7; D is perhaps TRBD2 (5 bases). Trimming removed 6 bases at V and 4 bases at J, with 19 bases between. Germline lookup yields CDR1 MDHEN and CDR2 SYDVKM. The CDR3 loop spans 15 amino acids. CDR3 region: CASSRPSRRRYEQYF. Written as DNA, the CDR3 is TGTGCCAGCAGCCGCCCCTCCCGGCGGAGGTACGAGCAGTACTTC.

V is TRBV20-1 and J is TRBJ1-2; 8 bases line up with TRBD1. This CDR3 spans 16 amino acids. The V and J ends lost 3 bases and 1 base, in that order; junction bases with no gene match: 10. Germline V gene data show CDR1 as DFQATT and CDR2 as SNEGSKA (reference sequence). CDR3 amino acids: CSASLAGGSLNYGYTF. CDR3 nucleotide sequence: TGCAGTGCTAGTTTGGCAGGGGGCTCCCTTAACTATGGCTACACCTTC.

The chain has TRBV11-2 and TRBJ2-7; the D gene is possibly TRBD2 (5 bases). This CDR3 has 11 residues. The V end lost 5 bases, the J end lost 12 bases, and 14 bases lay between the germline ends. Per germline, CDR1 SGHAT and CDR2 FQNNGV. The DNA of the CDR3 is TGTGCCAGCAGCCAAGCGGCCGGGCGGTACTTC. Encoded protein: CASSQAAGRYF.